This entry lists 17 T cell receptor beta chains sequenced from one sample in a study of CD8 T cells in ankylosing spondylitis (dated by TCRdb to 2017 to 2019). Results and caveats for the whole study, not just this receptor: Blood from ankylosing spondylitis patients appeared to be characterized by a TCR beta motif made up of seven or eight highly homologous amino acid variants.

To prepare the library, 5' RACE was applied. TCRdb names Illumina HiSeq 2500 as the instrument used. The public reads were reprocessed in TCRdb via fastp at Q25 and MiXCR, keeping in-frame beta chains. Entries that share a CDR3 protein sequence are merged under the most common genes and DNA. This sample is represented by some 220,000 distinct CDR3 sequences; just under 7.5% of them were singletons. The ten largest clones add up to over 12% of the sample. For these receptors, no antigen is known. The sequenced material came from blood, either unsorted or a sorted T cell fraction (not recorded which). The receptors stem from a male donor with ankylosing spondylitis.

The rearrangement uses TRBV7-9 and TRBJ2-7; D could derive from TRBD1 or TRBD2 (5 bases each). The CDR3 length is 14 residues. Trimming took off 5 bases at V and 3 bases at J, with 14 bases between the two ends. Germline V lookup: CDR1 SEHNR, CDR2 FQNEAQ (reference sequence). The CDR3 loop is CASSPGRNLYEQYF. The CDR3 nucleotides read TGTGCCAGCAGCCCGGGACGGAATCTCTACGAGCAGTACTTC. Looking up the rest from reference TRBV7-9 and TRBJ2-7 gives the full variable domain: DTGVSQNPRHKITKRGQNVTFRCDPISEHNRLYWYRQTLGQGPEFLTYFQNEAQLEKSRLLSDRFSAERPKGSFSTLEIQRTEQGDSAMYLCASSPGRNLYEQYFGPGTRLTVT.

There are many counts of this clonotype. The chain joins TRBV7-9 to TRBJ2-5; weak D call: TRBD1 (6 bases). Germline assignment: CDR1 SEHNR and CDR2 FQNEAQ (reference sequence). The CDR3 has 15 residues. The V gene lost 3 bases and the J gene lost 5 bases, with 16 bases spanning the gap. Here the CDR3 DNA reads TGTGCCAGCAGCTTCAGCCAGGGGATAATGGAGACCCAGTACTTC. Encoded protein: CASSFSQGIMETQYF.

This clonotype was recorded at least ten times. This rearrangement joins TRBV18 to TRBJ2-1, with D possibly TRBD1 on 5 matching bases. Germline V CDR1 and CDR2: KGHSH, LQKENI. V was cut by 2 bases and J by 8 bases, with 10 bases left in between. The CDR3 contains 13 residues. The DNA of the CDR3 is TGTGCCAGCTCACCAGGCAGGGCGCATGAGCAGTTCTTC. Amino acids: CASSPGRAHEQFF. Together with reference TRBV18 and TRBJ2-1, the CDR3 gives the full variable domain: NAGVMQNPRHLVRRRGQEARLRCSPMKGHSHVYWYRQLPEEGLKFMVYLQKENIIDESGMPKERFSAEFPKEGPSILRIQQVVRGDSAAYFCASSPGRAHEQFFGPGTRLTVL.

This clonotype was recorded at least ten times. A read error may produce the germline difference seen at one junction end. The chain has TRBV20-1 and TRBJ1-1, with unresolved D. Germline V gene sequence: CDR1 DFQATT, CDR2 SNEGSKA (reference sequence). The CDR3 covers 13 residues. CDR3 coding DNA: TGCAGTGCTAGAGGGGCACTACGGACGGGCCCGTCTTTT. Translation gives CSARGALRTGPSF.

The CDR3 loop is CASSPSGGIYNEQFF. The CDR3 DNA reads TGTGCCAGCAGCCCTAGCGGGGGGATCTACAATGAGCAGTTCTTC. This chain links TRBV7-8 with TRBJ2-1, with TRBD2 identical over 11 bases. This CDR3 has 15 amino acids. Trimming cost V 5 bases and J 3 bases; bases outside gene matches: 3. The germline gives CDR1 SGHVS, CDR2 FQNEAQ.

This clonotype was observed at least ten times. The genes are TRBV28 and TRBJ2-7; no definite D call. The CDR3 runs 14 residues. Germline CDR1 is MDHEN and CDR2 is SYDVKM. V was cut by 5 bases and J by 1 base, with 12 bases left in between. The chain's CDR3 is CASSQLGESYEQYF. The CDR3 nucleotides read TGTGCCAGCAGTCAATTAGGAGAGTCCTACGAGCAGTACTTC.

This clonotype was observed at least ten times. The gene calls are TRBV20-1 and TRBJ1-1; no clear D. Trimming pared 1 base from V and 1 base from J, leaving 10 bases between. The CDR3 length is 14 residues. Per germline, CDR1 DFQATT and CDR2 SNEGSKA (reference sequence). Here the CDR3 reads CSARAGRSNTEAFF. As DNA, the CDR3 is TGCAGTGCTAGAGCCGGACGTTCGAACACTGAAGCTTTCTTT.

This clonotype showed up many times. This chain links TRBV7-2 with TRBJ1-2; D gene uncertain. The CDR3 contains 13 residues. Germline V lookup: CDR1 SGHTA, CDR2 FQGNSA. V lost 5 bases to trimming and J lost 4 bases, with 11 bases between them. CDR3 bases: TGTGCCAGCAGCGCGACCTTCTCCTATGGCTACACCTTC. Its translation: CASSATFSYGYTF.

This clonotype was seen many times. The chain is built from TRBV6-2 or TRBV6-3 and TRBJ1-5; no clear D gene. There are 13 residues in the CDR3. V lost 9 bases to trimming and J lost 4 bases, with 13 bases between them. CDR1 and CDR2 (germline): MNHEY, SVGEGT. In nucleotides, the CDR3 is TGTGCCAGTTTCGGCCGACCAAATCAGCCCCAGCATTTT. It is translated as CASFGRPNQPQHF.

In this sample, this clonotype turned up a few times. The V and J genes are TRBV29-1 and TRBJ1-2, with D perhaps TRBD1 (5 bases). CDR1 and CDR2 (germline): SQVTM, ANQGSEA. V dropped 6 bases and J dropped 2 bases, with 19 bases sitting between them. This CDR3 has 15 amino acids. The CDR3 coding sequence is TGCAGCGTCATAACCCCGGGGCCCAGCAACTATGGCTACACCTTC. Amino acid sequence: CSVITPGPSNYGYTF.

In its sample, this clonotype was seen many times. V gene TRBV5-6 combines with J gene TRBJ2-7; D possibly matches TRBD1 or TRBD2 (6 bases each). Per the germline V gene, CDR1 is SGHDT and CDR2 is YYEEEE. This CDR3 comprises 16 residues. The V end was cut by 4 bases, the J end by 1 base, with 18 bases between. The CDR3 DNA reads as TGTGCCAGCAGCCCGTACGGGGGCTTGTCGTCCTACGAGCAGTACTTC. Translation gives CASSPYGGLSSYEQYF.

This clonotype turned up a few times. V and J are TRBV11-2 and TRBJ2-1; 9 bases are a match to TRBD2. CDR3 size: 21 residues. The germline V gene encodes CDR1 SGHAT and CDR2 FQNNGV. With V trimmed by 3 bases and J by 0 bases, 18 bases remained unmatched. CDR3: CASSFPNVAAGGPPSYNEQFF. The CDR3 DNA reads TGTGCCAGCAGCTTCCCGAACGTCGCCGCGGGAGGGCCCCCCTCCTACAATGAGCAGTTCTTC.

This clonotype was seen many times. The CDR3 loop reads CASSEAEYGYTF. As DNA, the CDR3 is TGTGCCAGCAGTGAGGCTGAATATGGCTACACCTTC. This chain uses TRBV2 with TRBJ1-2, with D unclear. Trimming pared 3 bases from V and 5 bases from J, leaving 7 bases between. Germline CDR1 SNHLY, CDR2 FYNNEI. CDR3 size: 12 residues. Complete variable domain (other parts from reference TRBV2 and TRBJ1-2): EPEVTQTPSHQVTQMGQEVILRCVPISNHLYFYWYRQILGQKVEFLVSFYNNEISEKSEIFDDQFSVERPDGSNFTLKIRSTKLEDSAMYFCASSEAEYGYTFGSGTRLTVV.

In its sample, this clonotype was seen a few times. The chain uses TRBV21-1 and TRBJ2-7; the table's D call, TRBD2, has no DNA check behind it. TRBV21-1 has pseudogene status. This CDR3 contains 19 residues. The CDR3 sequence is CASSKQVVAGGPRSYEQYF. The CDR3 nucleotides are TGTGCCAGCAGCAAGCAAGTCGTGGCGGGAGGGCCTAGATCTTACGAGCAGTACTTC.

This clonotype was seen many times. The chain links TRBV7-8 to TRBJ2-7, with TRBD1 matching over 10 bases. Looked up from germline, CDR1 is SGHVS and CDR2 is FQNEAQ. The J segment lost 5 bases and the V segment lost 5 bases, leaving 9 bases of the junction unmatched. CDR3 size: 15 residues. The CDR3, as DNA: TGTGCCAGCAGCCAAAGACAGGGGGCTATTAACGAGCAGTACTTC. Amino acids: CASSQRQGAINEQYF.

Turning to this clonotype: It may be a read error: a sequence one base away is much more abundant. This chain connects TRBV27 to TRBJ2-1, with 10 bases matching TRBD2. The CDR3 loop spans 17 amino acids. Germline V gene data show CDR1 as MNHEY and CDR2 as SMNVEV (reference sequence). In DNA form, the CDR3 reads TGTGCCAGCAGTTTATTCCCAGCGGGGGGGTCCTGCAATGAGCAGTTCTTC. It codes for CASSLFPAGGSCNEQFF.

The V gene is TRBV7-9, the J gene TRBJ2-7; 10 positions match TRBD2. CDR3 size: 17 residues. Germline V lookup: CDR1 SEHNR, CDR2 FQNEAQ (reference sequence). The ends lost 1 base at V and 1 base at J; junction bases unmatched: 7. CDR3 DNA sequence: TGTGCCAGCAGCTTAGGAAGCGGGGGGGCGTCGTCCTACGAGCAGTACTTC. Translating it yields CASSLGSGGASSYEQYF. Filled out from reference TRBV7-9 and TRBJ2-7, the complete variable domain reads DTGVSQNPRHKITKRGQNVTFRCDPISEHNRLYWYRQTLGQGPEFLTYFQNEAQLEKSRLLSDRFSAERPKGSFSTLEIQRTEQGDSAMYLCASSLGSGGASSYEQYFGPGTRLTVT.